This TCR beta chain was sequenced in a study of tumor-infiltrating lymphocytes in primary liver carcinoma. Findings of the study overall: Between tumor regions, pairs overlapped more than tumor-adjacent and tumor-blood pairs did.

Total RNA and DNA came together from about 19-30 mg of bulk tissue without cell sorting. A primer in the constant region served to generate TCR beta cDNA from 500 ng of total RNA. Library construction for TCR beta comprised three nested multiplex PCR rounds performed with slightly modified ARM-PCR. TCRdb processed the multiplex PCR reads anew with MiXCR; each CDR3 protein has one entry. The repertoire has 55,000 to 65,000 distinct CDR3 sequences, less than 85% of them found once; the top ten carry around 60%. This clonotype was seen only a few times. Its antigen is not identified. This TCR was recovered from a man aged 40-55 years with primary liver carcinoma and hepatitis B virus infection. Sequencing was performed on liver tumor tissue from sampling region 2. Sample subset: tumor region T2, inferior pole.

This CDR3 is CASSGPRGETQFF. The CDR3 coding sequence is TGTGCCAGCAGCGGACCCCGCGGAGAGACCCAGTTCTTC. This chain uses TRBV11-2 with TRBJ2-5; D is unresolved. The last part of the DNA fits TRBJ2-1 better; the J call may be wrong. Germline V gene lookup returns CDR1 SGHAT and CDR2 FQNNGV. This CDR3 is built from 13 residues.